Below are 25 T cell receptor beta chains sequenced from a single sample in a study of response to subunit inactivated influenza vaccine. Each CDR3 protein is one row after TCRdb ran MiXCR on the RT-PCR reads. The sample lists 530,000 or so distinct CDR3 sequences, 14% occurring once. The material sequenced was PBMCs from blood, taken approximately 12 days after vaccination. The receptors here all came from a man between 45 and 60 years old who received an inactivated influenza vaccine.

V gene TRBV6-2 or TRBV6-3 combines with J gene TRBJ2-3; 9 positions agree with TRBD2. The CDR3 sequence is 16 residues long. Germline CDR1 MNHEY, CDR2 SVGEGT. V was clipped by 4 bases and J by 8 bases; unmatched bases: 13. The CDR3 DNA follows: TGTGCCAGCAGTTTCTCGGTCGCGGGAGGGCCCGGTACGCAGTATTTT. Amino acid sequence: CASSFSVAGGPGTQYF.

This chain links TRBV10-3 with TRBJ2-1; 7 nucleotides line up with TRBD2. This CDR3 comprises 16 residues. J gave up 0 bases and V 2 bases, and 4 bases lay outside the gene matches. CDR1 ENHRY and CDR2 SYGVKD come from the germline V gene. CDR3 sequence reads: CAISEASGSSYNEQFF. The CDR3 coding sequence is TGTGCCATCAGTGAGGCTAGCGGCAGCTCCTACAATGAGCAGTTCTTC.

Only a few counts were recorded for this clonotype. This rearrangement joins TRBV28 to TRBJ2-7; 12 bases are shared with TRBD1. The germline gives CDR1 MDHEN, CDR2 SYDVKM. This CDR3 is built from 17 residues. V dropped 3 bases and J dropped 7; count of bases not matched to a gene: 13. CDR3 protein: CASSFWTGTGGTREQYF. For the CDR3, the DNA is TGTGCCAGCAGTTTTTGGACCGGGACAGGGGGCACGAGGGAGCAGTACTTC.

This clonotype was counted only a few times. This chain uses TRBV20-1 with TRBJ2-7, with 7 bases fitting TRBD1. Germline V gene lookup returns CDR1 DFQATT and CDR2 SNEGSKA (reference sequence). With V trimmed by 2 bases and J by 3 bases, 10 bases remained unmatched. This CDR3 region has 15 residues. This CDR3 is CSARSQQGFVYEQYF. The CDR3 bases are TGCAGTGCTAGAAGTCAACAGGGGTTCGTCTACGAGCAGTACTTC.

This clonotype was seen only a few times. This chain joins TRBV9 and TRBJ1-1, with TRBD1 as a possible D gene (5 bases). V shed 0 bases and J shed 6 bases, with 9 bases lying between them. This CDR3 is 13 amino acids long. Germline CDR1 and CDR2: SGDLS and YYNGEE. CDR3 nucleotide sequence: TGTGCCAGCAGCGTAGGATGGGGGGCTGAAGCTTTCTTT. It translates to CASSVGWGAEAFF.

This clonotype was counted only a few times. This CDR3 is CATSRNSVTNEKLFF. For the CDR3, the DNA is TGTGCCACCAGCAGAAACAGTGTGACTAATGAAAAACTGTTTTTT. This sequence joins TRBV15 and TRBJ1-4; D is uncertain. CDR1 and CDR2 (germline): LNHNV, YYDKDF (reference sequence). The CDR3 contains 15 residues. With 2 bases removed from V and 2 bases from J, the gap between germline ends came to 9 bases.

There are a few counts of this clonotype. This chain links TRBV28 with TRBJ1-1; the D is unclear. V was trimmed by 5 bases and J by 2 bases, leaving 9 bases between them. The germline V gene has CDR1 MDHEN and CDR2 SYDVKM. The CDR3 is made up of 13 amino acids. For the CDR3, the DNA is TGTGCCAGCAGTGGACCACTTAACACTGAAGCTTTCTTT. Amino acid sequence: CASSGPLNTEAFF.

This clonotype was seen more than once but under ten times. The rearrangement joins TRBV4-3 to TRBJ2-7, with 13 bases that match TRBD2. CDR1 is LGHNA and CDR2 is YSLEER in the germline V gene. Germline trimming cut 1 base from V and 5 bases from J; bases unmatched to any gene: 2. The length of the CDR3 is 15 residues. CDR3 residues: CASSQAGTSGDEQYF. For the CDR3, the DNA is TGCGCCAGCAGCCAAGCCGGGACTAGCGGGGACGAGCAGTACTTC.

The V call is TRBV6-2 or TRBV6-3, the J call TRBJ2-1; D ambiguous. V lost 11 bases and J 2 bases, leaving 13 bases between the germline ends. The germline V gene encodes CDR1 MNHEY and CDR2 SVGEGT. There are 13 residues in the CDR3. CDR3 coding DNA: TGTGCCGTCTTGGGTTGGCCCTACAATGAGCAGTTCTTC. It translates to CAVLGWPYNEQFF.

The table lists this clonotype with a few counts. The V and J genes are TRBV6-1 and TRBJ1-5, with unresolved D. Germline V gene lookup returns CDR1 MNHNS and CDR2 SASEGT. V dropped 5 bases and J dropped 3 bases, with 8 bases sitting between them. The CDR3 loop spans 13 amino acids. CDR3 nucleotides: TGTGCCAGCAGTCTGGAGGCCAATCAGCCCCAGCATTTT. Translated: CASSLEANQPQHF.

This clonotype was counted at least ten times. This rearrangement joins TRBV6-5 to TRBJ2-5, with unresolved D. The germline V and J ends were trimmed by 2 bases and 0 bases, with 10 bases remaining between them. This CDR3 region has 15 residues. CDR1 and CDR2 (germline): MNHEY, SVGAGI. CDR3 amino acids: CASSYGLKYQETQYF. In nucleotides, the CDR3 is TGTGCCAGCAGTTACGGTTTGAAGTACCAAGAGACCCAGTACTTC.

This clonotype has more than one count but fewer than ten. The chain links TRBV5-1 to TRBJ1-6, with 10 bases aligning to TRBD1. Germline loops: CDR1 SGHRS, CDR2 YFSETQ. V was pared by 2 bases and J by 7 bases, with 6 bases of the junction left unmatched. The CDR3 contains 16 residues. The CDR3 DNA reads TGCGCCAGCAGCTTCAGACCGGGACAGGGGAATTCACCCCTCCACTTT. Translation: CASSFRPGQGNSPLHF. Full variable domain (remainder filled in from reference TRBV5-1 and TRBJ1-6): KAGVTQTPRYLIKTRGQQVTLSCSPISGHRSVSWYQQTPGQGLQFLFEYFSETQRNKGNFPGRFSGRQFSNSRSEMNVSTLELGDSALYLCASSFRPGQGNSPLHFGNGTRLTVT.

J is TRBJ2-1 and V is TRBV18, with no clear D. Trimming took 1 base from V and 8 from J, leaving 12 bases between them. There are 14 residues in the CDR3. Germline V lookup: CDR1 KGHSH, CDR2 LQKENI. CDR3 in DNA: TGTGCCAGCTCACCACTCCTGATTACCGATGAGCAGTTCTTC. The encoded protein is CASSPLLITDEQFF.

Only a few counts were recorded for this clonotype. The chain joins TRBV10-3 to TRBJ1-3; no definite D call. The V end lost 5 bases, the J end lost 7 bases, and 12 bases lay between the germline ends. Germline V gene data show CDR1 as ENHRY and CDR2 as SYGVKD. The CDR3 covers 13 residues. For the CDR3, the DNA is TGTGCCATCAGTAGTCAGGATGGCAACACCATATATTTT. As protein: CAISSQDGNTIYF.

This clonotype has at least ten counts. The V and J genes are TRBV29-1 and TRBJ2-7; 7 bases line up with TRBD1. Germline CDR1 is SQVTM and CDR2 is ANQGSEA. Trimming at V came to 6 bases and at J to 5 bases, leaving 13 bases not matched to a gene. The CDR3 consists of 14 residues. The CDR3 coding sequence is TGCAGCGTGGTCCGGCGAGGGGGCCTGAACGAGCAGTACTTC. It translates to CSVVRRGGLNEQYF.

This chain connects TRBV10-3 to TRBJ1-3, with unresolved D. Deletions cut 4 bases from V and 2 bases from J, with 9 bases between. The CDR3 totals 14 residues. Germline V CDR1 and CDR2: ENHRY, SYGVKD. The CDR3 DNA follows: TGTGCCATCAGTGGGACGCGGGCTGGAAACACCATATATTTT. Residues: CAISGTRAGNTIYF.

The V call is TRBV29-1, the J call TRBJ2-7; 9 bases are a match to TRBD2. Germline V CDR1 and CDR2: SQVTM, ANQGSEA. Trimming cost V 8 bases and J 5 bases; bases outside gene matches: 7. The CDR3 spans 12 residues. The CDR3 reads CSQRLAEDEQYF. The CDR3 DNA reads as TGCAGCCAACGACTAGCGGAAGACGAGCAGTACTTC.

This clonotype was seen more than once but under ten times. The chain couples TRBV6-5 to TRBJ2-3; maybe TRBD1 (6 bases). V was trimmed by 5 bases and J by 1 base, leaving 16 bases between them. This CDR3 contains 16 residues. Germline-derived CDR1 and CDR2 are MNHEY and SVGAGI. The CDR3 spells CASSPRGNRGTDTQYF. Here the CDR3 DNA reads TGTGCCAGCAGTCCTCGGGGAAACAGGGGCACAGATACGCAGTATTTT.

The V and J genes are TRBV4-1 and TRBJ1-4, with unresolved D. This CDR3 is 15 amino acids long. Trimming pared 1 base from V and 7 bases from J, leaving 13 bases between. Germline V gene data show CDR1 as MGHRA and CDR2 as YSYEKL. The CDR3 loop is CASSQATGVGEKLFF. The CDR3 DNA sequence: TGCGCCAGCAGCCAAGCTACCGGAGTCGGTGAAAAACTGTTTTTT.

In the case of this clonotype: The germline gene is not matched at one end of the junction; a read error may be the cause. The rearrangement links TRBV19 to TRBJ2-2; D uncertain. Per the germline V gene, CDR1 is LNHDA and CDR2 is SQIVND (reference sequence). The length of the CDR3 is 18 residues. The CDR3 spells CASGIVLSRWRGSGELFF. As DNA, the CDR3 is TGTGCCAGTGGTATAGTACTTTCCAGGTGGAGAGGATCCGGGGAGCTGTTTTTT.

This rearrangement joins TRBV12-3 or TRBV12-4 to TRBJ2-3; unclear D gene. The CDR3 has 13 residues. The V and J ends lost 3 bases and 4 bases respectively, with 8 bases between them. CDR3 bases: TGTGCCAGCAGTTTTCCCATGTCAGATACGCAGTATTTT. The encoded protein is CASSFPMSDTQYF.

The rearrangement uses TRBV6-5 and TRBJ2-3; 8 bases are shared with TRBD2. After removal of 2 bases from V and 4 bases from J, the junction contained 8 bases not matched to a gene. The CDR3 contains 16 residues. Germline assignment: CDR1 MNHEY and CDR2 SVGAGI. The CDR3 protein is CASSYRSGGPSDTQYF. The CDR3 nucleotides are TGTGCCAGCAGTTACCGTTCGGGAGGGCCATCAGATACGCAGTATTTT.

This clonotype was detected a few times. The chain joins TRBV20-1 to TRBJ1-4, with D unclear. CDR1 is DFQATT, CDR2 SNEGSKA, per germline (reference sequence). The CDR3 extends over 13 amino acids. V was trimmed by 0 bases and J by 5 bases, leaving 7 bases between them. For the CDR3, the DNA is TGCAGTGCTAGAGATGGGGTAAATGAAAAACTGTTTTTT. This gives the protein CSARDGVNEKLFF.

At least ten counts were recorded for this clonotype. This chain uses TRBV7-9 with TRBJ2-7, with 13 bases that match TRBD2. CDR3 length: 14 residues. CDR1 and CDR2 from the germline V gene are SEHNR and FQNEAQ (reference sequence). V lost 5 bases to trimming and J lost 4 bases; unmatched junction nucleotides: 2. Here the CDR3 reads CASSEGLAGYEQYF. The CDR3 coding sequence is TGTGCCAGCAGCGAGGGACTAGCGGGGTACGAGCAGTACTTC.

The rearrangement links TRBV5-1 to TRBJ2-2; D not certain. Germline assignment: CDR1 SGHRS and CDR2 YFSETQ. The CDR3 is made up of 11 amino acids. The V gene lost 7 bases and the J gene lost 7 bases, with 8 bases spanning the gap. The CDR3 DNA sequence: TGCGCCAGCGGCCAATACGGGGAGCTGTTTTTT. This gives the protein CASGQYGELFF.